Ten or more counts support the clone carrying this TCR beta chain. Its cognate antigen is unknown. The study's findings and limits: Greatest tumor Treg TCR overlap was with tumor naive CD4+ cells. The TCR gene usage of tumor memory CD4+ T cells clustered together with blood and lymph node memory CD4+ cells and with lymph node naive CD4+ cells.

Tregs were sorted as CD4+CD25+CD127-/low cells. The J segment lost 6 bases and the V segment lost 1 base, leaving 2 bases of the junction unmatched. CDR3 length equals 13 residues. Looked up from germline, CDR1 is MGHRA and CDR2 is YSYEKL. After constant-region reverse-primer amplification, full-length variable regions underwent semi-nested PCR with Nested Universal Primer A. MiXCR was run by TCRdb on the 5' RACE reads, yielding one entry per CDR3 protein. This sample has approximately 40,000 distinct CDR3 sequences, with less than 25% found just once. This TCR was recovered from a female donor with breast cancer. The V and J genes are TRBV4-1 and TRBJ2-7; 8 bases align to TRBD1. The sequenced sample consisted of Tregs sorted from blood. CDR3 in amino acids: CASSQVTGVEQYF. In nucleotides, the CDR3 is TGCGCCAGCAGCCAAGTGACAGGGGTCGAGCAGTACTTC.